The 30 T cell receptor beta chains reported below all come from one sample, sequenced in a study of vaccination and CD4 T cells after COVID-19. The treatment denotes: roughly ten-day PBMC culture with coronavirus spike peptide pools or control peptides (ViraFEST assay). From the unexposed donor, CD4+ T cells were collected ahead of the COVID-19 pandemic (2011-2018). These receptors' antigens are unknown. The Oncomine TCR Beta short-read assay sequenced DNA from cultured CD4+ T cells. TCRdb analysed the PCR reads with MiXCR anew, one entry per CDR3 protein. The sample lists around 6,100 distinct CDR3 sequences, around two fifths occurring once. Sequencing was performed on CD4+ T cells from blood, cultured in vitro. The receptors were gathered from a human donor in good health.

In its sample, this clonotype was seen a few times. V and J are TRBV7-9 and TRBJ1-5; D perhaps matches TRBD1 (6 bases). Trimming removed 5 bases from V and 5 bases from J, with 22 bases in between. The CDR3 spans 17 residues. CDR1 and CDR2 (germline): SEHNR, FQNEAQ (reference sequence). CDR3 coding DNA: TGTGCCAGCAGCCTAACCGGGGGGGCAGGATGGGATCAGCCCCAGCATTTT. It specifies CASSLTGGAGWDQPQHF.

This chain links TRBV6-4 with TRBJ1-6; D is perhaps TRBD1 (6 bases). The CDR3 contains 15 residues. The germline V and J ends were trimmed by 0 bases and 5 bases, with 8 bases remaining between them. CDR1 and CDR2 from the germline V gene are MRHNA and SNTAGT. In DNA form, the CDR3 reads TGTGCCAGCAGTGACTCGGGGGACAATAATTCACCCCTCCACTTT. It encodes CASSDSGDNNSPLHF.

The chain uses TRBV27 and TRBJ2-7; D remains ambiguous. From germline, CDR1 is MNHEY and CDR2 SMNVEV (reference sequence). Trimming pared 3 bases from V and 0 bases from J, leaving 9 bases between. The length of the CDR3 is 14 residues. The CDR3 reads CASSFLFGSYEQYF. In nucleotides, the CDR3 is TGTGCCAGCAGTTTCCTGTTCGGCTCCTACGAGCAGTACTTC.

The CDR3: CASSRDTRYGYTF. The CDR3 DNA follows: TGTGCCAGCTCGCGGGACACCCGCTATGGCTACACCTTC. This chain uses TRBV18 with TRBJ1-2, with D perhaps TRBD1 (6 bases). The CDR3 loop spans 13 amino acids. V was shortened by 6 bases and J by 4 bases, with 12 bases between the two germline ends. Germline lookup yields CDR1 KGHSH and CDR2 LQKENI.

This chain links TRBV5-6 with TRBJ2-6, with TRBD1 matching over 7 bases. Germline trimming cut 7 bases from V and 2 bases from J; bases unmatched to any gene: 6. The CDR3 runs 15 residues. Germline assignment: CDR1 SGHDT and CDR2 YYEEEE. CDR3 amino acids: CASYTGVAGANVLTF. DNA for the CDR3: TGTGCCAGCTACACAGGGGTAGCTGGGGCCAACGTCCTGACTTTC.

The rearrangement uses TRBV5-8 and TRBJ2-3; no firm D call. CDR1 and CDR2 (germline): SGHTS, YDEGEE. The CDR3 is 12 amino acids. The germline V and J ends were trimmed by 2 bases and 4 bases, with 5 bases remaining between them. CDR3 loop: CASSFGSDTQYF. Written as DNA, the CDR3 is TGTGCCAGCAGCTTCGGCTCAGATACGCAGTATTTT.

The chain couples TRBV20-1 to TRBJ1-1; no definite D call. The CDR3 runs 11 residues. Trimming shortened V by 1 base and J by 11 bases, and 11 bases separated the two germline ends. Germline assignment: CDR1 DFQATT and CDR2 SNEGSKA (reference sequence). CDR3 bases: TGCAGTGCTAGAGGACGGGCCCGGGCTTTCTTT. It is translated as CSARGRARAFF.

V gene TRBV7-3 combines with J gene TRBJ2-7; possibly TRBD1 or TRBD2 for D (5 bases each). CDR3 length: 14 residues. Germline V gene data show CDR1 as SGHTA and CDR2 as FQGTGA. Between the trimmed V and J ends, which lost 4 bases and 5 bases, there was a span of 15 bases. CDR3 sequence (DNA): TGTGCCAGCAGCTCGGGACCTCCCATGCACGAGCAGTACTTC. It codes for CASSSGPPMHEQYF.

This clonotype was detected only a few times. The chain uses TRBV25-1 and TRBJ1-1, with TRBD1 as a possible D gene (5 bases). CDR1 is MGHDK, CDR2 SYGVNS, per germline. The CDR3 covers 14 residues. The V gene lost 7 bases and the J gene lost 0 bases, with 12 bases spanning the gap. CDR3 sequence reads: CASIESGLNTEAFF. The DNA of the CDR3 is TGTGCCAGCATCGAGTCAGGGTTGAACACTGAAGCTTTCTTT.

V is TRBV19 and J is TRBJ1-2; D remains ambiguous. Trimming took 3 bases from V and 2 from J, leaving 10 bases between them. This CDR3 is 14 amino acids long. The germline CDR1 and CDR2 sequences are LNHDA and SQIVND (reference sequence). CDR3 protein: CASSMLEANYGYTF. CDR3 DNA sequence: TGTGCCAGTAGTATGCTGGAGGCGAACTATGGCTACACCTTC.

The chain couples TRBV2 to TRBJ1-2, with D uncertain. This CDR3 has 12 residues. With 8 bases removed from V and 8 bases from J, the gap between germline ends came to 15 bases. Germline CDR1 and CDR2: SNHLY and FYNNEI. The CDR3 region has the DNA TGTGCCAGCGGATTTAACCGTGGGGGCTACACCTTC. It translates to CASGFNRGGYTF.

V gene TRBV7-9 combines with J gene TRBJ1-1, with D perhaps matching TRBD1 (5 bases). Germline CDR1 reads SEHNR; CDR2 reads FQNEAQ (reference sequence). Trimming removed 4 bases at V and 8 bases at J, with 20 bases between. The CDR3 consists of 15 residues. The CDR3 DNA is TGTGCCAGCAGCTCCTCCAACATGGGGGGGGGGGAAGCTTTCTTT. Amino acid sequence: CASSSSNMGGGEAFF.

The chain couples TRBV7-7 to TRBJ1-1, with 7 bases matching TRBD1. This CDR3 comprises 13 residues. Trimming at V came to 5 bases and at J to 4 bases, leaving 4 bases not matched to a gene. Germline loops: CDR1 SSHAT, CDR2 FNYEAQ (reference sequence). CDR3 DNA sequence: TGTGCCAGCAGCCCAGGGGGTGTCACTGAAGCTTTCTTT. This gives the protein CASSPGGVTEAFF. The full variable domain, with the rest looked up from reference TRBV7-7 and TRBJ1-1, is GAGVSQSPRYKVTKRGQDVTLRCDPISSHATLYWYQQALGQGPEFLTYFNYEAQPDKSGLPSDRFSAERPEGSISTLTIQRTEQRDSAMYRCASSPGGVTEAFFGQGTRLTVV.

Only one count was recorded for this clonotype. This chain links TRBV30 with TRBJ1-5; 8 bases align to TRBD1. Germline values: CDR1 GTSNPN, CDR2 SVGIG (reference sequence). The J segment lost 6 bases and the V segment lost 2 bases, leaving 12 bases of the junction unmatched. This CDR3 has 16 amino acids. CDR3 DNA sequence: TGTGCCTGGAGTCCGATCGACAGGGGAATCAGTCAGCCCCAGCATTTT. This translates into CAWSPIDRGISQPQHF. The whole variable domain, remainder taken from reference TRBV30 and TRBJ1-5, is SQTIHQWPATLVQPVGSPLSLECTVEGTSNPNLYWYRQAAGRGLQLLFYSVGIGQISSEVPQNLSASRPQDRQFILSSKKLLLSDSGFYLCAWSPIDRGISQPQHFGDGTRLSIL.

The V gene is TRBV7-9, the J gene TRBJ2-7, with 10 bases matching TRBD1. The germline V gene encodes CDR1 SEHNR and CDR2 FQNEAQ (reference sequence). The V segment lost 5 bases and the J segment 0 bases; nucleotides outside the gene matches: 4. CDR3 length: 15 residues. The CDR3 reads CASSGGQGSSYEQYF. The CDR3, as DNA: TGTGCCAGCAGCGGGGGACAGGGGTCCTCCTACGAGCAGTACTTC.

This clonotype appeared a few times. This sequence joins TRBV6-2 or TRBV6-3 and TRBJ2-7; unclear D gene. This CDR3 contains 12 residues. Per the germline V gene, CDR1 is MNHEY and CDR2 is SVGEGT. The ends were cut back, 6 bases at V and 2 bases at J, with 8 bases in the middle. Here the CDR3 DNA reads TGTGCCAGCAGGACTGACACCTACGAGCAGTACTTC. Its protein product is CASRTDTYEQYF.

This clonotype qualifies as large (0.1 to 1%). The V and J genes are TRBV25-1 and TRBJ2-7, with D maybe TRBD2 (6 bases). The CDR3 sequence is 12 residues long. Germline V gene data show CDR1 as MGHDK and CDR2 as SYGVNS. Trimming cost V 2 bases and J 4 bases, with 6 bases left between them. The CDR3 DNA follows: TGTGCCAGCAGTGAAGCGGGGTACGAGCAGTACTTC. Its protein is CASSEAGYEQYF.

The rearrangement links TRBV12-3 or TRBV12-4 to TRBJ2-7; 7 positions match TRBD1. This CDR3 has 12 amino acids. Trimming cost V 6 bases and J 1 base; bases outside gene matches: 0. CDR3 in amino acids: CASRTGSYEQYF. As DNA, the CDR3 is TGTGCCAGCAGGACAGGGTCCTACGAGCAGTACTTC.

The chain carries TRBV6-5 and TRBJ2-3; unclear D gene. This CDR3 comprises 13 residues. Trimming took off 2 bases at V and 11 bases at J, with 14 bases between the two ends. Germline values: CDR1 MNHEY, CDR2 SVGAGI. The CDR3 here is CASSYTTEIGQYF. Written as DNA, the CDR3 is TGTGCCAGCAGTTACACAACTGAGATCGGGCAGTATTTT.

CDR3 coding DNA: TGTGCCAGCAGCTTAGCCACAGGGGGCTCGGGCCAGCATTTT. Its translation: CASSLATGGSGQHF. The chain recombines TRBV7-2 with TRBJ1-5, with 9 bases aligning to TRBD1. Germline trimming cut 0 bases from V and 12 bases from J; bases unmatched to any gene: 6. The CDR3 spans 14 residues. CDR1 and CDR2 from the germline V gene are SGHTA and FQGNSA. Full variable domain (remainder filled in from reference TRBV7-2 and TRBJ1-5): GAGVSQSPSNKVTEKGKDVELRCDPISGHTALYWYRQSLGQGLEFLIYFQGNSAPDKSGLPSDRFSAERTGGSVSTLTIQRTQQEDSAVYLCASSLATGGSGQHFGDGTRLSIL.

The genes are TRBV25-1 and TRBJ1-1; D not resolved. CDR1 MGHDK and CDR2 SYGVNS come from the germline V gene. The CDR3 runs to 10 residues. Trimming shortened V by 7 bases and J by 6 bases, and 6 bases separated the two germline ends. The CDR3 bases are TGTGCCAGCACTGGGGCTGAAGCTTTCTTT. Protein product: CASTGAEAFF.

The chain carries TRBV5-1 and TRBJ1-1; TRBD1 aligns across 8 bases. The V gene end was trimmed by 0 bases and the J gene end by 5 bases; junction bases not matched to a gene: 3. Germline V lookup: CDR1 SGHRS, CDR2 YFSETQ. The CDR3 is 14 amino acids. The DNA of the CDR3 is TGCGCCAGCAGCTTGGTCAACAGGGGGACTGAAGCTTTCTTT. Its translation is CASSLVNRGTEAFF.

For the CDR3, the DNA is TGTGCCAGCAGTCCCCGACAGGGTATAAGTTCACCCCTCCACTTT. Its translation: CASSPRQGISSPLHF. The rearrangement links TRBV27 to TRBJ1-6; 7 nucleotides agree with TRBD1. The CDR3 loop spans 15 amino acids. The germline gives CDR1 MNHEY, CDR2 SMNVEV (reference sequence). The junction had 10 bases not matched to a gene; V was cut back by 5 bases and J by 9 bases.

This clonotype turned up a few times. This chain connects TRBV7-7 to TRBJ1-1, with D possibly TRBD1 on 5 matching bases. From germline, CDR1 is SSHAT and CDR2 FNYEAQ (reference sequence). The CDR3 loop spans 13 amino acids. V lost 2 bases, J lost 1 base, and 5 bases lay in between. The CDR3 DNA sequence: TGTGCCAGCAGCTTAACAGGGAACACTGAAGCTTTCTTT. As protein: CASSLTGNTEAFF.

The chain uses TRBV20-1 and TRBJ2-1, with 7 bases that match TRBD2. The CDR3 consists of 12 residues. Trimming took 1 base from V and 9 from J; bases not matched to a gene: 3. The germline V gene has CDR1 DFQATT and CDR2 SNEGSKA (reference sequence). CDR3 nucleotides: TGCAGTGCTAGAGTGGGAGGGTTTGAGCAGTTCTTC. It translates to CSARVGGFEQFF.

This clonotype has only a few counts. The J gene is TRBJ1-6, the V gene TRBV11-2; 8 nucleotides agree with TRBD1. This CDR3 contains 15 residues. V lost 5 bases, J lost 8 bases, and 8 bases stayed unmatched. Looked up from germline, CDR1 is SGHAT and CDR2 is FQNNGV. CDR3 protein: CASSPHQTGDSPLHF. The CDR3 coding sequence is TGTGCCAGCAGCCCGCATCAGACAGGGGATTCACCCCTCCACTTT. Supplemented by reference TRBV11-2 and TRBJ1-6, the full variable domain reads EAGVAQSPRYKIIEKRQSVAFWCNPISGHATLYWYQQILGQGPKLLIQFQNNGVVDDSQLPKDRFSAERLKGVDSTLKIQPAKLEDSAVYLCASSPHQTGDSPLHFGNGTRLTVT.

J is TRBJ2-5 and V is TRBV7-9; TRBD1 might be the D (5 bases). Trimming removed 7 bases at V and 1 base at J, with 19 bases between. The CDR3 is 16 residues long. Germline CDR1 is SEHNR and CDR2 is FQNEAQ (reference sequence). The CDR3 DNA sequence: TGTGCCAGCACTTATACAGGAATTTCGGGCCAAGAGACCCAGTACTTC. Translated, it gives CASTYTGISGQETQYF.

Only a few counts were recorded for this clonotype. V usage is TRBV2 and J usage is TRBJ1-5; a weak D match, TRBD1 (5 bases). Germline CDR1 and CDR2: SNHLY and FYNNEI. The CDR3 loop spans 14 amino acids. The V gene lost 8 bases and the J gene lost 1 base, with 12 bases spanning the gap. Here the CDR3 DNA reads TGTGCCAGCGGTCAGGGATTCAGCAATCAGCCCCAGCATTTT. This encodes CASGQGFSNQPQHF.

The rearrangement links TRBV2 to TRBJ1-6, with 7 nucleotides matching TRBD1. From germline, CDR1 is SNHLY and CDR2 FYNNEI. V trimming: 8 bases; J trimming: 5 bases; junction bases outside the gene matches: 3. The CDR3 is 13 amino acids. This CDR3 is CASPGQNNSPLHF. CDR3 bases: TGTGCCAGCCCGGGACAGAATAATTCACCCCTCCACTTT.

This clonotype has only a few counts. CDR3 coding DNA: TGTGCCACTCGGTGGGGGGCGGGGTACAATGAGCAGTTCTTC. The encoded protein is CATRWGAGYNEQFF. This chain connects TRBV7-3 to TRBJ2-1, with D possibly called TRBD1 or TRBD2 (6 bases each). The CDR3 loop spans 14 amino acids. Germline CDR1 is SGHTA and CDR2 is FQGTGA. V lost 10 bases and J 4 bases, leaving 17 bases between the germline ends.